Included here is one TCR beta chain sequence, with context. What it recognizes is unknown. Sample-barcoded 5' priming and a J-beta primer mix drove a second PCR of 7 to 11 cycles. TCRdb re-called the 5' RACE reads through MiXCR, storing one row per CDR3 protein. The sample shows around 1,500,000 distinct CDR3 sequences, 35% to 45% of them seen only once. The data were obtained in a study of blood T cells in healthy people across ages. V was pared by 4 bases and J by 1 base, with 3 bases of the junction left unmatched. The CDR3 is made up of 14 amino acids. Germline V gives CDR1 LNHNV, CDR2 YYDKDF (reference sequence). The study, taken as a whole, reports: It was not known whether donors were CMV positive (a possible confounder of expanded clonotype changes). Observed TCR beta diversity per million T cells went down as age went up. This fall followed a roughly linear course with age. Estimates of total diversity, which came from one million sequenced T cells, were considered to be underestimates.

The source is a woman aged 18-35 years in good health. The sample was blood. The rearrangement joins TRBV15 to TRBJ2-7; 8 bases are a match to TRBD2. The CDR3: CATSMRGASYEQYF. DNA of the CDR3: TGTGCCACCAGCATGCGGGGGGCGTCCTACGAGCAGTACTTC.